This T cell receptor (beta chain) stems from a study of cytomegalovirus exposure and HLA in healthy donors. Whole-study results and caveats: Generally TCR sequences proved uncommon, though certain public TCRs appeared in numerous donors. The CMV antigen specificity of a few CMV-associated chains was confirmed through in vitro analysis. In a later analysis, an Asian-associated ancestry cluster reportedly showed fewer N-insertions than the approximately 670-donor mean.

60 Vbeta and 13 Jbeta primers were used in PCR. The repertoire was sequenced with immunoSEQ multiplex PCR; TCRdb's copy has only in-frame clones and lacks some. The sample contains more than 90,000 clones, around 61% of which appear only once. This clone was found once. Its antigen remains unknown. Sequences were obtained from PBMCs. This TCR derives from a woman aged 25-40 years in good health and CMV-seronegative.

CDR3 DNA: TGTGCCAGCAGCTTAACGGGGGCAGGAGGAACTGAAGCTTTCTTT. It specifies CASSLTGAGGTEAFF. The V gene is TRBV7-3, the J gene TRBJ1-1; D possibly corresponds to TRBD1 (6 bases). Trimming cost V 0 bases and J 5 bases, with 13 bases left between them. The CDR3 is 15 amino acids. Germline-derived CDR1 and CDR2 are SGHTA and FQGTGA.